This TCR beta chain was sequenced for a study of technical replicates of blood from several donors. Produced via immunoSEQ multiplex PCR; TCRdb's table is partial and in-frame only. The sample consists of about 62,000 clones, roughly 89% of them appearing once. Germline V gene lookup returns CDR1 MNHEY and CDR2 SMNVEV (reference sequence). The CDR3 covers 16 residues. Trimming removed 8 bases from V and 4 bases from J; junction bases left unmatched: 13. Sequencing used PBMCs. The chain is built from TRBV27 and TRBJ2-1; 8 bases align to TRBD2. This TCR was sampled from a human donor in good health. Some clones in this sample may be carry-over from other donors' samples. The CDR3 DNA follows: TGTGCCAGCCACAAAGGGGCGGGAGGCCAATACAATGAGCAGTTCTTC. This gives the protein CASHKGAGGQYNEQFF.